The subject of this entry is one T cell receptor (beta chain). Random-hexamer reverse transcription was applied to about 0.45 to 1 ug RNA. TCRdb reanalysed the immunoSEQ multiplex PCR reads using MiXCR and keeps one entry per CDR3 protein. This table holds hundreds of thousands of distinct CDR3 sequences, about 82% found once. The T cells that were sequenced for TCR beta were CD8+ and CD4+ cells from blood. The multiple sclerosis control group comprised treatment-naive patients with stable or active relapsing-remitting disease. The sample originates from a study of CD8 T cells in Susac syndrome. The CDR3 length is 15 residues. Trimming shortened V by 5 bases and J by 0 bases, and 14 bases separated the two germline ends. Germline V CDR1 and CDR2: MNHEY, SMNVEV (reference sequence).

Sample: CD8+ T cells from PBMCs. The origin of this receptor is a human donor with multiple sclerosis. V usage is TRBV27 and J usage is TRBJ2-7; D remains unclear. The CDR3 coding sequence is TGTGCCAGCAGTGCGCCGGGCCTCTACTCCTACGAGCAGTACTTC. Protein sequence: CASSAPGLYSYEQYF.